Below, 24 T cell receptor beta chains from the same sample are listed, as sequenced in a study of blood T cell repertoires in COVID-19. Produced via immunoSEQ multiplex PCR; TCRdb's table is partial and in-frame only. The top ten clones hold 5.5% to 7% of a sample with about 190,000 clones, 70% to 90% of them seen once. The sequenced sample consisted of peripheral blood. The receptors stem from a woman in her forties who had recovered from COVID-19.

This chain joins TRBV30 and TRBJ2-7; D perhaps matches TRBD1 (6 bases). This CDR3 is built from 13 residues. V shed 6 bases and J shed 1 base, with 13 bases lying between them. Germline-derived CDR1 and CDR2 are GTSNPN and SVGIG (reference sequence). Here the CDR3 DNA reads TGTGCCTGCCAAGGACAGTGGTCCTACGAGCAGTACTTC. It codes for CACQGQWSYEQYF.

The J gene is TRBJ2-1, the V gene TRBV7-6; 7 bases are a match to TRBD1. V was pared by 5 bases and J by 9 bases, with 22 bases of the junction left unmatched. This CDR3 is 18 amino acids long. CDR1 and CDR2 (germline): SGHVS, FNYEAQ. The CDR3 loop is CASSRDLLLGQAKGEQFF. The CDR3 DNA reads as TGTGCCAGCAGCCGAGACTTATTACTCGGACAGGCAAAGGGTGAGCAGTTCTTC.

This chain connects TRBV6-2 or TRBV6-3 to TRBJ1-1, with a weak D call TRBD1 (6 bases). The CDR3 has 13 amino acids. Per germline, CDR1 MNHEY and CDR2 SVGEGT. V was trimmed by 5 bases and J by 3 bases, leaving 10 bases between them. The CDR3 DNA sequence: TGTGCCAGCAGTGGACAGACGTACACTGAAGCTTTCTTT. As protein: CASSGQTYTEAFF.

CDR3 residues: CASRRGRGSIEQYF. The CDR3 DNA reads TGTGCCTCGCGGCGGGGGCGGGGGTCCATAGAGCAGTACTTC. The V and J genes are TRBV7-2 and TRBJ2-7; perhaps TRBD2 as D (7 bases). The CDR3 runs to 14 residues. Germline values: CDR1 SGHTA, CDR2 FQGNSA. V was trimmed by 11 bases and J by 7 bases, leaving 24 bases between them.

This chain uses TRBV24-1 with TRBJ2-2; 7 bases are shared with TRBD2. This CDR3 contains 15 residues. CDR1 and CDR2 (germline): KGHDR, SFDVKD. Trimming at V came to 7 bases and at J to 0 bases, leaving 4 bases not matched to a gene. The CDR3 DNA sequence: TGTGCCACCAGCCTAGCGGAGACGAACACCGGGGAGCTGTTTTTT. It translates to CATSLAETNTGELFF.

This clone has just one count. CDR3 coding DNA: TGCAGGTGGGGGGAGGCTTTCTTT. It is translated as CRWGEAFF. The chain carries TRBV20-1 and TRBJ1-1; perhaps TRBD1 as D (5 bases). The CDR3 totals 8 residues. The germline V gene has CDR1 DFQATT and CDR2 SNEGSKA (reference sequence).

V gene TRBV6-5 combines with J gene TRBJ2-3, with 8 bases that match TRBD1. Germline trimming cut 6 bases from V and 6 bases from J; bases unmatched to any gene: 11. CDR1 is MNHEY and CDR2 is SVGAGI in the germline V gene. The CDR3 is 15 amino acids. The chain's CDR3 is CASSKTGVLVDTQYF. The CDR3 DNA sequence: TGTGCCAGCAGCAAGACAGGGGTTTTGGTGGATACGCAGTATTTT.

This chain connects TRBV5-6 to TRBJ2-5; 7 bases map to TRBD2. The V gene's germline CDR1 is SGHDT and CDR2 YYEEEE. The CDR3 runs 14 residues. V lost 2 bases and J lost 5; bases outside the gene matches: 6. CDR3 in DNA: TGTGCCAGCAGCTTCGGGGGGAGCATCGAGACCCAGTACTTC. Its protein is CASSFGGSIETQYF.

V is TRBV10-3 and J is TRBJ2-7, with TRBD2 matching 10 bases. CDR3 size: 14 residues. The J segment lost 3 bases and the V segment lost 5 bases, leaving 4 bases of the junction unmatched. Per the germline V gene, CDR1 is ENHRY and CDR2 is SYGVKD. The CDR3 sequence: CAISQSGRDYEQYF. The CDR3 DNA reads TGTGCCATCAGTCAGAGCGGGAGGGACTACGAGCAGTACTTC.

The chain employs TRBV30 and TRBJ2-5; D gene ambiguous. This CDR3 contains 13 residues. Germline V CDR1 and CDR2: GTSNPN, SVGIG (reference sequence). V lost 4 bases to trimming and J lost 1 base, with 10 bases between them. The CDR3 loop reads CAWTSGSQETQYF. As DNA, the CDR3 is TGTGCCTGGACTTCCGGGTCCCAAGAGACCCAGTACTTC.

The chain employs TRBV15 and TRBJ1-2; D is undetermined. The V end lost 0 bases, the J end lost 0 bases, and 20 bases lay between the germline ends. This CDR3 has 19 amino acids. Per the germline V gene, CDR1 is LNHNV and CDR2 is YYDKDF (reference sequence). CDR3 DNA sequence: TGTGCCACCAGCAGAGAAAAAATTGAGACCCCCACTACTAACTATGGCTACACCTTC. Encoded protein: CATSREKIETPTTNYGYTF.

The chain couples TRBV19 to TRBJ1-2; 7 bases match TRBD1. V was pared by 8 bases and J by 2 bases, with 11 bases of the junction left unmatched. The CDR3 consists of 15 residues. The V gene's germline CDR1 is LNHDA and CDR2 SQIVND (reference sequence). This CDR3 reads CASCRQGTINYGYTF. For the CDR3, the DNA is TGTGCCAGTTGTAGACAGGGAACAATCAACTATGGCTACACCTTC. Combining the CDR3 with reference TRBV19 and TRBJ1-2 gives the whole variable domain DGGITQSPKYLFRKEGQNVTLSCEQNLNHDAMYWYRQDPGQGLRLIYYSQIVNDFQKGDIAEGYSVSREKKESFPLTVTSAQKNPTAFYLCASCRQGTINYGYTFGSGTRLTVV.

This chain uses TRBV29-1 with TRBJ2-3; D possibly corresponds to TRBD2 (5 bases). The CDR3 sequence is 13 residues long. Trimming removed 4 bases from V and 6 bases from J, with 14 bases in between. Germline CDR1 and CDR2: SQVTM and ANQGSEA. Here the CDR3 DNA reads TGCAGCGTTGCGACACGCCGAGGGGATACGCAGTATTTT. Translating it yields CSVATRRGDTQYF.

The V call is TRBV3-1 (or the pseudogene TRBV3-2), the J call TRBJ2-5; 9 nucleotides align to TRBD2. V shed 0 bases and J 3 bases; nucleotides not matched to a gene: 5. The CDR3 totals 16 residues. Per germline, CDR1 LGHDT and CDR2 YNNKEL (reference sequence). This CDR3 is CASSQDWASGKETQYF. Here the CDR3 DNA reads TGTGCCAGCAGCCAAGATTGGGCTAGCGGGAAAGAGACCCAGTACTTC.

This sequence joins TRBV10-3 and TRBJ2-3; 13 bases agree with TRBD2. The CDR3 has 22 amino acids. Germline lookup yields CDR1 ENHRY and CDR2 SYGVKD. V trimming: 6 bases; J trimming: 0 bases; junction bases outside the gene matches: 21. The DNA of the CDR3 is TGTGCCATCAGCGATGGAGGCTTTGGACTAGCGGGAGAGTTTGGCAGCACAGATACGCAGTATTTT. It encodes CAISDGGFGLAGEFGSTDTQYF.

V and J are TRBV2 and TRBJ2-7, with no clear D. Per germline, CDR1 SNHLY and CDR2 FYNNEI. Trimming took 6 bases from V and 1 from J, leaving 13 bases between them. The CDR3 has 14 residues. CDR3 DNA sequence: TGTGCCAGCAGGACTCTAGGTGGGTCCTACGAGCAGTACTTC. Its translation: CASRTLGGSYEQYF.

The rearrangement joins TRBV24-1 to TRBJ1-2; D perhaps matches TRBD1 (5 bases). Trimming left V 6 bases short and J 4 bases short, with 14 bases between. There are 14 residues in the CDR3. CDR1 KGHDR and CDR2 SFDVKD come from the germline V gene. The CDR3 here is CATSSDSTTYGYTF. The CDR3 region has the DNA TGTGCCACCAGTTCAGACAGTACCACCTATGGCTACACCTTC.

The chain combines TRBV18 with TRBJ1-4; D call uncertain. The ends were cut back, 6 bases at V and 3 bases at J, with 11 bases in the middle. The CDR3 covers 14 residues. Germline V gives CDR1 KGHSH, CDR2 LQKENI. The CDR3 is CASSPGIPNEKLFF. The CDR3 bases are TGTGCCAGCTCCCCCGGGATACCTAATGAAAAACTGTTTTTT.

V usage is TRBV5-6 and J usage is TRBJ2-2, with D possibly being TRBD2 (6 bases). V lost 4 bases and J lost 1, with 14 bases in between. This CDR3 is built from 16 residues. The germline CDR1 and CDR2 sequences are SGHDT and YYEEEE. The CDR3 region is CASSLAQAGNTGELFF. The CDR3 DNA follows: TGTGCCAGCAGCCTTGCACAAGCGGGGAACACCGGGGAGCTGTTTTTT.

This clone was seen many times. CDR3 in amino acids: CASSSGTTQYF. The DNA for the CDR3 is TGTGCCAGCAGTTCAGGAACGACCCAGTACTTC. V is TRBV6-5 and J is TRBJ2-5; D is undetermined. The CDR3 spans 11 residues. Germline CDR1 and CDR2: MNHEY and SVGAGI. Trimming took 4 bases from V and 7 from J, leaving 7 bases between them.

The CDR3 coding sequence is TGCGCCAGCAGCTTGGCCCCGGGAGGGCCAAGTGAGCAGTTCTTC. It yields the protein CASSLAPGGPSEQFF. This chain uses TRBV5-1 with TRBJ2-1; TRBD2 agrees at 8 bases. After removal of 0 bases from V and 9 bases from J, the junction contained 8 bases not matched to a gene. The CDR3 sequence is 15 residues long. Per germline, CDR1 SGHRS and CDR2 YFSETQ.

The chain recombines TRBV6-5 with TRBJ2-2; maybe TRBD1 (6 bases). This CDR3 comprises 13 residues. V was cut by 7 bases and J by 6 bases, with 12 bases left in between. Germline CDR1 reads MNHEY; CDR2 reads SVGAGI. The CDR3 coding sequence is TGTGCCAGCACCCAACAGGGCCCCGGGGAGCTGTTTTTT. Protein sequence: CASTQQGPGELFF.

The J gene is TRBJ2-7, the V gene TRBV27, with 8 nucleotides matching TRBD1. V lost 7 bases, J lost 3 bases, and 8 bases stayed unmatched. The germline CDR1 and CDR2 sequences are MNHEY and SMNVEV (reference sequence). The CDR3 is 14 residues long. The CDR3 DNA sequence: TGTGCCAGCAATATTCAGGGGGCCGGCTACGAGCAGTACTTC. This gives the protein CASNIQGAGYEQYF.

This sequence joins TRBV28 and TRBJ2-7, with a tentative D call TRBD2 (6 bases). The germline CDR1 and CDR2 sequences are MDHEN and SYDVKM. Trimming stripped 6 bases from V and 0 bases from J, with 9 bases between. The CDR3 has 13 residues. CDR3 amino acids: CASSRGSSYEQYF. CDR3 nucleotide sequence: TGTGCCAGCAGCCGGGGGTCCTCCTACGAGCAGTACTTC. The full variable domain, completed using reference TRBV28 and TRBJ2-7, is DVKVTQSSRYLVKRTGEKVFLECVQDMDHENMFWYRQDPGLGLRLIYFSYDVKMKEKGDIPEGYSVSREKKERFSLILESASTNQTSMYLCASSRGSSYEQYFGPGTRLTVT.